This T cell receptor (beta chain) was recovered during a study of blood T cell repertoires in COVID-19. Study summary: Samples taken during acute and convalescent COVID-19 were collected in the United States, Italy and Spain.

The ends were cut back, 5 bases at V and 5 bases at J, with 12 bases in the middle. CDR3 length: 12 residues. Looked up from germline, CDR1 is GTSNPN and CDR2 is SVGIG (reference sequence). Participants' own reports of clinical history determined their cohort assignment. Here immunoSEQ multiplex PCR was the method, and the copy in TCRdb shows in-frame clones only, minus some. The sample lists roughly 200,000 clones; roughly nine tenths were seen once. Sequenced material: PBMCs or T cells enriched from blood (not recorded which). The clonotype was recovered from a woman aged 25 to 39 with acute COVID-19. This chain uses TRBV30 with TRBJ1-1; D unresolved. The chain's CDR3 is CAWHFPGTEAFF. The CDR3 bases are TGTGCCTGGCACTTCCCGGGGACTGAAGCTTTCTTT.